Below, one T cell receptor (beta chain) is given with its context. Germline assignment: CDR1 SGHTS and CDR2 YDEGEE. The length of the CDR3 is 14 residues. The V end was cut by 2 bases, the J end by 2 bases, with 10 bases between. The data derive from a study of blood T cell repertoires in COVID-19. Study-level information: Spain, Italy and the United States supplied samples that represented acute and convalescent COVID-19. Sources were T cells, B-cell-depleted T cells, or PBMCs; the material itself was cDNA or gDNA.

Libraries were prepared by immunoSEQ multiplex PCR; TCRdb keeps only in-frame clonotypes and omits some of them. The repertoire includes more than 200,000 clones, around 84% of them detected once, and approximately 6% sits in the top ten. The chain recombines TRBV5-8 with TRBJ1-2; no definite D call. This TCR was sampled from a man aged 80 or over with acute or convalescent COVID-19. Sequenced input: peripheral blood. This CDR3 reads CASSLRQANYGYTF. In DNA form, the CDR3 reads TGTGCCAGCAGCTTAAGGCAGGCGAACTATGGCTACACCTTC.